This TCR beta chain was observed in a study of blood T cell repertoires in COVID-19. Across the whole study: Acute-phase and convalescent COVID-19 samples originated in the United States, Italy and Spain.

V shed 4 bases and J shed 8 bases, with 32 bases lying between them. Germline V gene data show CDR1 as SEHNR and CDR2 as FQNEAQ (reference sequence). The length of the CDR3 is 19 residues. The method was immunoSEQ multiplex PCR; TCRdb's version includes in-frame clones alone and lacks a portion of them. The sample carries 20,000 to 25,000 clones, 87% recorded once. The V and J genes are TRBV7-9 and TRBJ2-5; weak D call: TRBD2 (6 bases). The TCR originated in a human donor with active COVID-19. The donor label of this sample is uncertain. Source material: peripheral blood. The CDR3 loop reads CASSWTGEILAGRGSTQYF. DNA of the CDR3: TGTGCCAGCAGCTGGACTGGCGAAATTCTTGCGGGACGGGGGAGTACCCAGTACTTC.